One T cell receptor beta chain is described in this entry. No antigen is known for it. This CDR3 is built from 11 residues. Germline CDR1 ENHRY, CDR2 SYGVKD. PCR employed 60 Vbeta and 13 Jbeta primers. Profiling relied on immunoSEQ multiplex PCR, and the TCRdb table lists in-frame clones only, not all of them. The sample includes under 150,000 clones, 65% to 85% of them seen just once. The sample is drawn from a study of cytomegalovirus exposure and HLA in healthy donors. Study findings and constraints: Clonal expansion, a later analysis showed, was greater in HLA-associated TCR beta chains than in equally common others. Most TCRs appeared rarely, but some public TCRs recurred in many donors.

V usage is TRBV10-3 and J usage is TRBJ2-5; D is unresolved. The better agreement between TRBJ2-7 and the DNA end casts doubt on the J call. The sample comprised PBMCs. This receptor was identified in a male donor in good health and CMV-seronegative. For the CDR3, the DNA is TGTGCCACCCTCCTAGGAGACGAGCAGTACTTC. This sequence encodes CATLLGDEQYF.